These 14 T cell receptor beta chains came from one sample sequenced in a study of cytomegalovirus exposure and HLA in healthy donors. Both 60 Vbeta primers and 13 Jbeta primers went into the PCR. Using immunoSEQ multiplex PCR, the repertoire was profiled, and TCRdb retains in-frame clones only, with some absent. The repertoire holds around 200,000 clones, around 86% seen once, with 2.5% to 3.5% in the top ten. What was sequenced was PBMCs. The origin of the receptors is a woman aged 40 to 50 in good health and CMV-seronegative.

The V call is TRBV7-3, the J call TRBJ1-1, with TRBD1 as a possible D gene (6 bases). The CDR3 spans 15 residues. Germline CDR1 and CDR2: SGHTA and FQGTGA. With 5 bases removed from V and 0 bases from J, the gap between germline ends came to 13 bases. The CDR3 loop reads CASSHSTGLNTEAFF. The CDR3 DNA sequence: TGTGCCAGCAGCCACTCGACAGGCTTGAACACTGAAGCTTTCTTT.

The chain carries TRBV6-1 and TRBJ2-1, with 15 bases fitting TRBD2. The CDR3 covers 14 residues. Germline V gives CDR1 MNHNS, CDR2 SASEGT. V lost 6 bases and J lost 7; bases outside the gene matches: 1. The CDR3 region has the DNA TGTGCCAGCAGCGGGACTAGCGGGAGGAATGAGCAGTTCTTC. Encoded protein: CASSGTSGRNEQFF.

The gene calls are TRBV16 and TRBJ1-5; D is perhaps TRBD1 (5 bases). Germline V gene data show CDR1 as KGHSY and CDR2 as FQNENV. V gave up 4 bases and J gave up 7 bases, with 14 bases separating them. The CDR3 has 14 residues. CDR3: CASSLRGGGQPQHF. CDR3 bases: TGTGCCAGCAGCCTCCGGGGGGGAGGACAGCCCCAGCATTTT.

The V and J genes are TRBV7-9 and TRBJ2-2, with D unresolved. The CDR3 consists of 15 residues. V was pared by 1 base and J by 0 bases, with 6 bases between. Germline V gives CDR1 SEHNR, CDR2 FQNEAQ (reference sequence). The chain's CDR3 is CASSLGLPNTGELFF. In DNA form, the CDR3 reads TGTGCCAGCAGCTTAGGACTTCCGAACACCGGGGAGCTGTTTTTT.

In nucleotides, the CDR3 is TGTGCCAGCAGATACAGGGGGCAAGAGACCCAGTACTTC. Residues: CASRYRGQETQYF. The gene calls are TRBV6-5 and TRBJ2-5; 8 bases are shared with TRBD1. CDR3 size: 13 residues. Trimming removed 6 bases from V and 2 bases from J; junction bases left unmatched: 2. Per germline, CDR1 MNHEY and CDR2 SVGAGI.

V usage is TRBV27 and J usage is TRBJ1-1; a weak D match, TRBD1 (5 bases). V was trimmed by 3 bases and J by 3 bases, leaving 11 bases between them. CDR3 size: 14 residues. Germline CDR1 and CDR2: MNHEY and SMNVEV (reference sequence). The CDR3: CASSLEGGDTEAFF. The CDR3 bases are TGTGCCAGCAGTTTGGAGGGAGGGGACACTGAAGCTTTCTTT.

The gene calls are TRBV27 and TRBJ1-4; D perhaps matches TRBD1 (6 bases). V shed 4 bases and J shed 8 bases, with 11 bases lying between them. Germline V gives CDR1 MNHEY, CDR2 SMNVEV (reference sequence). This CDR3 comprises 13 residues. CDR3 DNA sequence: TGTGCCAGCAGTTCGAGGGGGTGGGAAAAACTGTTTTTT. The encoded protein is CASSSRGWEKLFF.

V is TRBV5-1 and J is TRBJ1-2; D is uncertain. Germline CDR1 SGHRS, CDR2 YFSETQ. Trimming removed 5 bases at V and 10 bases at J, with 15 bases between. The CDR3 loop spans 12 amino acids. The CDR3 DNA follows: TGCGCCAGCAGTTCGTCTAACCATGACTACACCTTC. Its protein product is CASSSSNHDYTF.

This chain links TRBV30 with TRBJ2-5; a weak D match, TRBD1 (5 bases). The J call may be mistaken, given a closer DNA end match to TRBJ2-7. Germline V gives CDR1 GTSNPN, CDR2 SVGIG (reference sequence). The CDR3 has 12 residues. The CDR3 here is CAWSYQGYEQYF. In DNA form, the CDR3 reads TGTGCCTGGAGTTACCAGGGTTACGAGCAGTACTTC.

The chain carries TRBV7-9 and TRBJ1-5; no definite D call. The CDR3 has 15 amino acids. The germline V gene encodes CDR1 SEHNR and CDR2 FQNEAQ (reference sequence). Deletions cut 2 bases from V and 2 bases from J, with 10 bases between. The DNA for the CDR3 is TGTGCCAGCAGCTTAAGCCCCGAGGGCAATCAGCCCCAGCATTTT. Translated: CASSLSPEGNQPQHF.

The gene calls are TRBV18 and TRBJ1-5; D might be TRBD1 (6 bases). V was shortened by 2 bases and J by 0 bases, with 11 bases between the two germline ends. The CDR3 length is 16 residues. CDR1 KGHSH and CDR2 LQKENI come from the germline V gene. The CDR3 region is CASSPGGQNSNQPQHF. For the CDR3, the DNA is TGTGCCAGCTCACCAGGGGGACAAAATAGCAATCAGCCCCAGCATTTT. The entire variable domain, with the rest obtained from reference TRBV18 and TRBJ1-5, is as follows: NAGVMQNPRHLVRRRGQEARLRCSPMKGHSHVYWYRQLPEEGLKFMVYLQKENIIDESGMPKERFSAEFPKEGPSILRIQQVVRGDSAAYFCASSPGGQNSNQPQHFGDGTRLSIL.

This clone was detected only a few times. The chain recombines TRBV6-6 with TRBJ2-7; a weak D match, TRBD2 (5 bases). This CDR3 contains 12 residues. Trimming pared 6 bases from V and 5 bases from J, leaving 11 bases between. Per germline, CDR1 MNHNY and CDR2 SVGAGI (reference sequence). CDR3: CASRAGVHEQYF. The CDR3 DNA is TGTGCCAGCAGGGCGGGTGTCCACGAGCAGTACTTC.

This clone appeared once. The V and J genes are TRBV18 and TRBJ1-2; D possibly corresponds to TRBD1 (6 bases). The V end lost 4 bases, the J end lost 4 bases, and 19 bases lay between the germline ends. Germline V gene sequence: CDR1 KGHSH, CDR2 LQKENI. The CDR3 contains 16 residues. The CDR3 nucleotides read TGTGCCAGCTCACAGTCCTCGGACAGATCCAGCTATGGCTACACCTTC. Translating it yields CASSQSSDRSSYGYTF.

About this clone: The junction shows a germline mismatch at one end, possibly a read error. This CDR3 is CASSPTGAYNEQFF. CDR3 nucleotide sequence: TGCGCCAGCAGCCCCACGGGAGCCTATAATGAGCAGTTCTTC. This chain links TRBV10-1 with TRBJ2-1; the D gene is possibly TRBD2 (6 bases). This CDR3 contains 14 residues. Germline V gives CDR1 WNHNN, CDR2 SYGVQD (reference sequence).